The 12 T cell receptor beta chains below come from one sample, sequenced in a study of cytomegalovirus exposure and HLA in healthy donors (TCRdb year 2017). Receptor amplification or capture employed the immunoSEQ multiplex PCR assay. The multiplex PCR relied on a mix of 60 forward primers for TCR Vbeta segments and 13 reverse primers for TCR Jbeta segments. The table comes from immuneACCESS by way of TCRdb, which keeps in-frame sequences with V and J called. Part of the clones is missing from these tables; in studies checked, under half for an unresolved V gene and the rest for unknown reasons. This sample is represented by 150,000 to 200,000 clones; roughly 80% of them were singletons. Approximately 2% of the sample rests with the top ten. Specimen: PBMCs. The origin of the receptors is a female donor in good health and CMV-seronegative.

In this sample, this clone turned up a few times. V and J are TRBV30 and TRBJ2-7; D is ambiguous. From germline, CDR1 is GTSNPN and CDR2 SVGIG (reference sequence). This CDR3 is 12 amino acids long. The V gene lost 0 bases and the J gene lost 3 bases, with 6 bases spanning the gap. CDR3 in DNA: TGTGCCTGGAGTGTACTTAGCTACGAGCAGTACTTC. Encoded protein: CAWSVLSYEQYF.

V gene TRBV13 combines with J gene TRBJ2-3, with D hard to call. The CDR3 runs 12 residues. Trimming took 4 bases from V and 2 from J, leaving 4 bases between them. Germline CDR1 PRHDT, CDR2 FYEKMQ (reference sequence). The CDR3 coding sequence is TGTGCCAGCAGCTCAAACACAGATACGCAGTATTTT. Translation gives CASSSNTDTQYF.

The rearrangement links TRBV5-1 to TRBJ1-2; D gene unclear. CDR3 length: 14 residues. Germline lookup yields CDR1 SGHRS and CDR2 YFSETQ. The germline V and J ends were trimmed by 0 bases and 4 bases, with 10 bases remaining between them. The CDR3 reads CASSLGGPVYGYTF. CDR3 sequence (DNA): TGCGCCAGCAGCTTGGGCGGTCCCGTCTATGGCTACACCTTC.

The chain has TRBV7-3 and TRBJ2-3, with TRBD2 matching 12 bases. The CDR3 covers 17 residues. V shed 5 bases and J 3 bases; nucleotides not matched to a gene: 9. CDR1 and CDR2 from the germline V gene are SGHTA and FQGTGA. In DNA, the CDR3 is TGTGCCAGCAGCCTCGGACTAGCGGGGACTCGAACAGATACGCAGTATTTT. Encoded protein: CASSLGLAGTRTDTQYF.

This clone was seen once. This chain joins TRBV5-4 and TRBJ1-1; D might be TRBD1 (6 bases). Trimming took off 3 bases at V and 7 bases at J, with 16 bases between the two ends. CDR3 length: 14 residues. The germline V gene has CDR1 SGHNT and CDR2 YYREEE (reference sequence). In nucleotides, the CDR3 is TGTGCCAGCAGCTGGGCCGACAGGACTAGTGAAGCTTTCTTT. Its translation is CASSWADRTSEAFF.

This clone was recorded a few times. This rearrangement joins TRBV2 to TRBJ1-5; the D gene is possibly TRBD1 (6 bases). CDR3 length: 14 amino acids. Germline CDR1 is SNHLY and CDR2 is FYNNEI. Trimming took 4 bases from V and 4 from J, leaving 11 bases between them. As DNA, the CDR3 is TGTGCCAGCAGTGCGGTCAGGGGTAATCAGCCCCAGCATTTT. This codes for CASSAVRGNQPQHF.

V gene TRBV19 combines with J gene TRBJ1-3; unclear D gene. There are 15 residues in the CDR3. From germline, CDR1 is LNHDA and CDR2 SQIVND (reference sequence). With 10 bases removed from V and 0 bases from J, the gap between germline ends came to 16 bases. CDR3 amino acids: CATTEQANSGNTIYF. The CDR3 DNA reads as TGTGCCACAACTGAGCAGGCCAACTCTGGAAACACCATATATTTT.

The J gene is TRBJ1-6, the V gene TRBV19, with 8 bases that match TRBD1. This CDR3 is 14 amino acids long. CDR1 and CDR2 from the germline V gene are LNHDA and SQIVND (reference sequence). Trimming took 2 bases from V and 7 from J; bases not matched to a gene: 1. The CDR3 loop reads CASSITGGNSPLHF. The CDR3 DNA sequence: TGTGCCAGTAGTATAACAGGGGGAAATTCACCCCTCCACTTT.

CDR3 in DNA: TGCGCCAGCAAGGACTACCAAGAGACCCAGTACTTC. As protein: CASKDYQETQYF. The V call is TRBV5-1, the J call TRBJ2-5, with D tentatively TRBD2 (5 bases). V was shortened by 6 bases and J by 0 bases, with 6 bases between the two germline ends. The length of the CDR3 is 12 residues. Germline CDR1 is SGHRS and CDR2 is YFSETQ.

The chain has TRBV5-1 and TRBJ1-1, with D possibly matching TRBD1 (5 bases). There are 14 residues in the CDR3. V gave up 6 bases and J gave up 1 base, with 13 bases separating them. Germline V gives CDR1 SGHRS, CDR2 YFSETQ. CDR3 sequence reads: CASTLGGGNTEAFF. CDR3 coding DNA: TGCGCCAGCACTTTAGGCGGGGGGAACACTGAAGCTTTCTTT.

In regard to this clone: Different DNA sequences within this sample yield the same CDR3. The chain links TRBV6-5 to TRBJ2-1; 8 nucleotides line up with TRBD2. The V and J ends lost 8 bases and 1 base, in that order; junction bases with no gene match: 1. Germline values: CDR1 MNHEY, CDR2 SVGAGI. This CDR3 comprises 13 residues. CDR3 DNA sequence: TGTGCCAGCCGGGGGGGGTCCTACAATGAGCAGTTCTTC. This sequence encodes CASRGGSYNEQFF.

The chain links TRBV30 to TRBJ1-3, with D possibly being TRBD1 (6 bases). Germline values: CDR1 GTSNPN, CDR2 SVGIG (reference sequence). The CDR3 loop spans 14 amino acids. Trimming pared 2 bases from V and 4 bases from J, leaving 12 bases between. The CDR3 protein is CAWSSGGVGNTIYF. The CDR3 DNA sequence: TGTGCCTGGAGTAGTGGGGGCGTAGGAAACACCATATATTTT.